Below are 24 T cell receptor beta chains sequenced from a single sample in a study of control samples from healthy donors and cancer patients (TCRdb year 2020). Preparation of the library involved the immunoSEQ multiplex PCR assay. Here the immuneACCESS table is served through TCRdb, limited to in-frame sequences with V and J called. Missing clones are a known gap in these copies; in checked studies unresolved V genes cover under half, and the rest lacks a known reason. This sample gives 100,000 to 150,000 clones in total; 80% to 95% of them show up just once. Roughly 2.5% of the sample rests with the top ten. Input material: blood. These receptors originate from a middle-aged man in good health.

V and J are TRBV12-3 or TRBV12-4 and TRBJ1-1; D gene ambiguous. The CDR3 runs 13 residues. V was cut by 2 bases and J by 9 bases, with 13 bases left in between. The CDR3 DNA reads TGTGCCAGCAGTTTAAGCCTGTCTGACAAAGCTTTCTTT. It encodes CASSLSLSDKAFF.

V and J are TRBV5-1 and TRBJ2-2; 8 bases match TRBD1. V lost 0 bases and J lost 7; bases outside the gene matches: 8. The CDR3 has 16 amino acids. Germline V gene data show CDR1 as SGHRS and CDR2 as YFSETQ. CDR3 bases: TGCGCCAGCAGCTTGGCTAGGACAGGGAGTGACGGGGAGCTGTTTTTT. Translated: CASSLARTGSDGELFF.

This chain links TRBV6-6 with TRBJ1-1, with D unresolved. This CDR3 spans 12 amino acids. The germline V and J ends were trimmed by 4 bases and 0 bases, with 3 bases remaining between them. The germline V gene has CDR1 MNHNY and CDR2 SVGAGI (reference sequence). CDR3: CASSSVNTEAFF. In DNA form, the CDR3 reads TGTGCCAGCAGTTCAGTGAACACTGAAGCTTTCTTT.

The rearrangement joins TRBV13 to TRBJ2-5; 11 nucleotides agree with TRBD2. The trim removed 5 bases at V and 6 bases at J, leaving 5 bases unmatched. The CDR3 is made up of 14 amino acids. CDR1 and CDR2 from the germline V gene are PRHDT and FYEKMQ (reference sequence). The CDR3 sequence is CASSLSGGAKTQYF. DNA of the CDR3: TGTGCCAGCAGCCTTAGCGGGGGGGCCAAGACCCAGTACTTC.

The chain employs TRBV14 and TRBJ1-6; D is ambiguous. Trimming shortened V by 2 bases and J by 8 bases, and 10 bases separated the two germline ends. Germline V gives CDR1 SGHDN, CDR2 FVKESK. The CDR3 has 14 residues. The CDR3 coding sequence is TGTGCCAGCAGCCAAAAGTTAATTTATTCACCCCTCCACTTT. Its translation is CASSQKLIYSPLHF.

The rearrangement joins TRBV9 to TRBJ2-7; 8 positions agree with TRBD1. The CDR3 runs 13 residues. V gave up 0 bases and J gave up 6 bases; unmatched junction bases: 2. Germline V gives CDR1 SGDLS, CDR2 YYNGEE. CDR3 nucleotides: TGTGCCAGCAGCGTAGCTACAGGGGGCGAGCAGTACTTC. Encoded protein: CASSVATGGEQYF.

V usage is TRBV2 and J usage is TRBJ2-3; D not certain. Trimming shortened V by 5 bases and J by 5 bases, and 11 bases separated the two germline ends. CDR1 and CDR2 (germline): SNHLY, FYNNEI. This CDR3 has 13 amino acids. In DNA form, the CDR3 reads TGTGCCAGCAGTCAAAACAACGGAGATACGCAGTATTTT. It encodes CASSQNNGDTQYF.

The genes are TRBV5-5 and TRBJ1-5; D is undetermined. CDR1 and CDR2 (germline): SGHKS, YYEKEE (reference sequence). The V end lost 2 bases, the J end lost 1 base, and 16 bases lay between the germline ends. This CDR3 contains 17 residues. CDR3 region: CASSFGWRVVSNQPQHF. The CDR3 nucleotides read TGTGCCAGCAGCTTTGGATGGAGGGTGGTGAGCAATCAGCCCCAGCATTTT.

The chain uses TRBV6-1 and TRBJ2-7; TRBD1 might be the D (5 bases). In germline, CDR1 is MNHNS, CDR2 SASEGT. Trimming shortened V by 0 bases and J by 6 bases, and 9 bases separated the two germline ends. The CDR3 runs 13 residues. The CDR3 region is CASSEARQSEQYF. The DNA for the CDR3 is TGTGCCAGCAGTGAAGCGCGACAGAGCGAGCAGTACTTC.

This clone was counted between two and nine times. CDR3 protein: CASSDYDTEAFF. The CDR3 nucleotides read TGTGCCAGCAGTGATTACGACACTGAAGCTTTCTTT. V usage is TRBV2 and J usage is TRBJ1-1, with D hard to call. Germline V gene data show CDR1 as SNHLY and CDR2 as FYNNEI. Trimming pared 3 bases from V and 3 bases from J, leaving 5 bases between. The CDR3 runs 12 residues.

CDR3 coding DNA: TGTGCCAGAGCGCACGGAGGGGGTAATGAGCAGTTCTTC. The encoded protein is CARAHGGGNEQFF. The chain has TRBV2 and TRBJ2-1; perhaps D is TRBD1 or TRBD2 (6 bases each). The length of the CDR3 is 13 residues. The V end lost 9 bases, the J end lost 7 bases, and 16 bases lay between the germline ends. The V gene's germline CDR1 is SNHLY and CDR2 FYNNEI.

This CDR3 is CASSGTGTGGGDTQYF. The CDR3, as DNA: TGTGCCAGCAGCGGAACCGGGACAGGGGGCGGCGATACGCAGTATTTT. V gene TRBV9 combines with J gene TRBJ2-3; TRBD1 matches at 12 bases. Per the germline V gene, CDR1 is SGDLS and CDR2 is YYNGEE. The CDR3 length is 16 residues. V shed 3 bases and J 6 bases; nucleotides not matched to a gene: 8. Full variable domain (missing parts from reference TRBV9 and TRBJ2-3): DSGVTQTPKHLITATGQRVTLRCSPRSGDLSVYWYQQSLDQGLQFLIQYYNGEERAKGNILERFSAQQFPDLHSELNLSSLELGDSALYFCASSGTGTGGGDTQYFGPGTRLTVL.

The chain couples TRBV3-1 (or the pseudogene TRBV3-2) to TRBJ2-1; 9 bases agree with TRBD2. The germline V gene encodes CDR1 LGHDT and CDR2 YNNKEL (reference sequence). This CDR3 has 16 amino acids. V was clipped by 1 base and J by 2 bases; unmatched bases: 3. The CDR3 coding sequence is TGTGCCAGCAGCCAAGGAAGCGGGGGGACCTACAATGAGCAGTTCTTC. It encodes CASSQGSGGTYNEQFF.

The chain carries TRBV12-1 and TRBJ1-5. TRBV12-1 is marked as a pseudogene. The CDR3 contains 15 residues. CDR3 sequence: CASSFDPGLCQPQHF. CDR3 in DNA: TGTGCCAGCAGCTTTGATCCGGGACTGTGTCAGCCCCAGCATTTT.

The rearrangement uses TRBV2 and TRBJ2-1; D gene unclear. V dropped 4 bases and J dropped 2 bases, with 3 bases sitting between them. Germline V gene lookup returns CDR1 SNHLY and CDR2 FYNNEI. This CDR3 has 12 residues. The chain's CDR3 is CASSGPYNEQFF. The DNA of the CDR3 is TGTGCCAGCAGTGGACCCTACAATGAGCAGTTCTTC.

The rearrangement joins TRBV30 to TRBJ1-1; D uncertain. There are 14 residues in the CDR3. V lost 0 bases and J lost 3, with 11 bases in between. From germline, CDR1 is GTSNPN and CDR2 SVGIG (reference sequence). The CDR3 loop is CAWSVNPGDTEAFF. The CDR3 region has the DNA TGTGCCTGGAGTGTAAATCCAGGTGACACTGAAGCTTTCTTT.

The V call is TRBV15, the J call TRBJ2-7, with D hard to call. Germline lookup yields CDR1 LNHNV and CDR2 YYDKDF (reference sequence). V shed 3 bases and J shed 7 bases, with 19 bases lying between them. CDR3 size: 15 residues. The CDR3: CATSSEWTVPVEQYF. DNA for the CDR3: TGTGCCACCAGCAGCGAATGGACGGTGCCGGTTGAGCAGTACTTC.

This clone was picked up a small number of times. V gene TRBV2 combines with J gene TRBJ1-2; 8 nucleotides line up with TRBD1. This CDR3 is built from 15 residues. The germline V gene has CDR1 SNHLY and CDR2 FYNNEI. The V gene end was trimmed by 9 bases and the J gene end by 0 bases; junction bases not matched to a gene: 9. The CDR3 loop reads CASLPGQGANYGYTF. In DNA form, the CDR3 reads TGTGCCAGTCTACCAGGACAGGGCGCTAACTATGGCTACACCTTC.

The genes are TRBV3-1 (or the pseudogene TRBV3-2) and TRBJ1-6, with a possible D match to TRBD1 (5 bases). The germline CDR1 and CDR2 sequences are LGHDT and YNNKEL (reference sequence). The CDR3 runs to 14 residues. Trimming took 0 bases from V and 7 from J, leaving 7 bases between them. The CDR3 sequence is CASSQDRVNSPLHF. The CDR3 bases are TGTGCCAGCAGCCAAGACAGGGTGAATTCACCCCTCCACTTT.

V and J are TRBV5-6 and TRBJ1-4; D not resolved. Germline V gives CDR1 SGHDT, CDR2 YYEEEE. The CDR3 has 16 residues. Trimming took off 4 bases at V and 0 bases at J, with 13 bases between the two ends. This CDR3 reads CASSIYPPATNEKLFF. In DNA form, the CDR3 reads TGTGCCAGCAGCATTTACCCCCCGGCAACTAATGAAAAACTGTTTTTT.

The gene calls are TRBV3-1 (or the pseudogene TRBV3-2) and TRBJ2-7, with unresolved D. The CDR3 sequence is 10 residues long. Deletions cut 8 bases from V and 3 bases from J, with 5 bases between. Germline lookup yields CDR1 LGHDT and CDR2 YNNKEL (reference sequence). The DNA of the CDR3 is TGTGCCAGCGGGGACTACGAGCAGTACTTC. Amino acids: CASGDYEQYF.

J is TRBJ1-3 and V is TRBV9, with a weak D call TRBD1 (5 bases). CDR1 and CDR2 (germline): SGDLS, YYNGEE. The length of the CDR3 is 12 residues. Deletions cut 6 bases from V and 8 bases from J, with 12 bases between. The CDR3 DNA follows: TGTGCCAGCACCGGTCGGGGACACACCATATATTTT. Protein product: CASTGRGHTIYF.

The chain has TRBV10-1 and TRBJ2-2, with D maybe TRBD1 (5 bases). The CDR3 runs 12 residues. The V gene's germline CDR1 is WNHNN and CDR2 SYGVQD (reference sequence). V lost 7 bases and J 5 bases, leaving 8 bases between the germline ends. CDR3 coding DNA: TGCGCCAGCAAAGGGGCTACCGGGGAGCTGTTTTTT. Protein sequence: CASKGATGELFF.

The chain carries TRBV30 and TRBJ2-5; D tentatively reads TRBD1 or TRBD2 (5 bases each). The length of the CDR3 is 13 residues. CDR1 GTSNPN and CDR2 SVGIG come from the germline V gene (reference sequence). Between the trimmed V and J ends, which lost 2 bases and 4 bases, there was a span of 11 bases. CDR3 in DNA: TGTGCCTGGAGTTCGGGGCTAGGAGAGACCCAGTACTTC. Its protein product is CAWSSGLGETQYF.